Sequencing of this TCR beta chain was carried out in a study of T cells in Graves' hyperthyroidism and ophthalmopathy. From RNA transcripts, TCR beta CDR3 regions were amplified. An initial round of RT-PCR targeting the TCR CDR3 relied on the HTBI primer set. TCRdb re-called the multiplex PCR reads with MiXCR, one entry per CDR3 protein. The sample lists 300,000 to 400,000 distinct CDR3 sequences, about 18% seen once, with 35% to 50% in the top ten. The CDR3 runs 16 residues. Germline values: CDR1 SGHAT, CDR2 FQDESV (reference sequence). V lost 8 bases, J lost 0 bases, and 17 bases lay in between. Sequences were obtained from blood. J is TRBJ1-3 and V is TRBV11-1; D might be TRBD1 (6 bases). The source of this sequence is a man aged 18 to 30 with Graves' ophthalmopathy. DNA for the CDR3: TGTGCCAGCTCCCCTAACGGACAGAGCTCTGGAAACACCATATATTTT. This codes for CASSPNGQSSGNTIYF.